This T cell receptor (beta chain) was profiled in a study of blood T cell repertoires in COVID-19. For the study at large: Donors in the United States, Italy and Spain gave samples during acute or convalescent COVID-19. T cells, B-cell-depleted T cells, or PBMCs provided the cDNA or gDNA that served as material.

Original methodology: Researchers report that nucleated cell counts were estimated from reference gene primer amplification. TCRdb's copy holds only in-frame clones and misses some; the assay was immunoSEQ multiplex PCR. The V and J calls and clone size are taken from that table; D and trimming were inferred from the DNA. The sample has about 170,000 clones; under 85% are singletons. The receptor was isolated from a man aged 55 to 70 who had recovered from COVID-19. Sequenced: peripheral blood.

The chain's CDR3 is CASSLGGGTQAIEQYF. The CDR3 coding sequence is TGTGCCAGCAGCTTGGGTGGCGGGACCCAAGCGATCGAGCAGTACTTC. The chain employs TRBV7-2 and TRBJ2-7; TRBD2 is a possible D gene (6 bases). The V gene's germline CDR1 is SGHTA and CDR2 FQGNSA. V was trimmed by 3 bases and J by 6 bases, leaving 21 bases between them. There are 16 residues in the CDR3.